The next 12 T cell receptor beta chains were all read from a single sample in a study of cytotoxic CD8 clonotypes in ibrutinib-treated CLL. Profiled with immunoSEQ multiplex PCR; TCRdb holds only in-frame clones, not every one. This sample has about 130,000 clones, with about 79% found just once. Sequenced here: PBMCs, sampled after 12 months of ibrutinib treatment. The receptor source for this set is a human donor with chronic lymphocytic leukemia.

This clone appeared a single time. This chain connects TRBV10-3 to TRBJ1-1; D is unclear. Germline CDR1 reads ENHRY; CDR2 reads SYGVKD. This CDR3 has 14 amino acids. The V and J ends lost 5 bases and 4 bases respectively, with 14 bases between them. In DNA form, the CDR3 reads TGTGCCATCAGTAACCCTCGACGGGGCACTGAAGCTTTCTTT. It specifies CAISNPRRGTEAFF.

This clone was seen a few times. As DNA, the CDR3 is TGTGCCAGCAGCGAAACAGCCACGCGTGGGACCCAGTACTTC. It specifies CASSETATRGTQYF. The rearrangement joins TRBV5-4 to TRBJ2-5; D is undetermined. CDR3 size: 14 residues. V gave up 4 bases and J gave up 7 bases, with 17 bases separating them. CDR1 is SGHNT and CDR2 is YYREEE in the germline V gene (reference sequence).

The chain joins TRBV9 to TRBJ2-7, with TRBD2 matching over 10 bases. The CDR3 has 17 amino acids. Trimming took 4 bases from V and 4 from J; bases not matched to a gene: 14. Germline lookup yields CDR1 SGDLS and CDR2 YYNGEE. This CDR3 reads CASSKLASGSGVYEQYF. DNA for the CDR3: TGTGCCAGCAGCAAGTTGGCTAGCGGGAGCGGGGTGTACGAGCAGTACTTC.

The chain recombines TRBV21-1 with TRBJ1-2; the D call TRBD1 from the table was never checked on the DNA. TRBV21-1 is recorded as a pseudogene. CDR3 length: 16 residues. This CDR3 is CASSSRDREGNYGYTF. CDR3 nucleotide sequence: TGTGCCAGCAGCTCTCGGGACAGGGAGGGGAACTATGGCTACACCTTC.

This CDR3 reads CASSFFISETQYF. DNA of the CDR3: TGTGCCAGCAGCTTTTTTATCAGCGAGACCCAGTACTTC. The chain employs TRBV5-5 and TRBJ2-5; D gene ambiguous. The ends were cut back, 2 bases at V and 5 bases at J, with 10 bases in the middle. CDR1 and CDR2 (germline): SGHKS, YYEKEE (reference sequence). This CDR3 region has 13 residues.

On this clone: It is unclear where the CDR3 begins or ends on the DNA, so no DNA is shown, and the CDR3 is as TCRdb lists it. The chain couples TRBV6-5 to TRBJ2-2; TRBD2, the table's D call, was not compared with the DNA. CDR1 and CDR2 from the germline V gene are MNHEY and SVGAGI. The CDR3 is 16 residues long, ends included. The CDR3 sequence: CASSYSAPAGEGELFF.

This clone was counted only a few times. The chain recombines TRBV6-5 with TRBJ2-1, with 13 positions matching TRBD2. CDR1 is MNHEY and CDR2 is SVGAGI in the germline V gene. This CDR3 is 16 amino acids long. V lost 2 bases to trimming and J lost 9 bases; unmatched junction nucleotides: 7. The CDR3 reads CASSYGTSGKFGEQFF. In nucleotides, the CDR3 is TGTGCCAGCAGTTACGGGACTAGCGGGAAGTTTGGTGAGCAGTTCTTC.

Note on this clone: The sample holds other DNA sequences that translate to the same CDR3. The chain has TRBV10-3 and TRBJ1-2; D is ambiguous. V was clipped by 2 bases and J by 3 bases, with 7 bases between them. Germline loops: CDR1 ENHRY, CDR2 SYGVKD. CDR3 length equals 13 residues. CDR3 coding DNA: TGTGCCATCAGTGAGAACAAAGACTATGGCTACACCTTC. As protein: CAISENKDYGYTF.

This CDR3 is CAITSDVNTEAFF. Written as DNA, the CDR3 is TGTGCCATCACTTCAGACGTGAACACTGAAGCTTTCTTT. The chain joins TRBV10-3 to TRBJ1-1; D not certain. The CDR3 runs 13 residues. Germline CDR1 ENHRY, CDR2 SYGVKD. The V and J ends lost 7 bases and 0 bases respectively, with 9 bases between them.

The chain has TRBV10-3 and TRBJ1-2, with 8 bases fitting TRBD1. The V gene end was trimmed by 4 bases and the J gene end by 4 bases; junction bases not matched to a gene: 11. Germline V gives CDR1 ENHRY, CDR2 SYGVKD. CDR3 length: 16 residues. Here the CDR3 DNA reads TGTGCCATCAGTGCCGCAACCGGACAGGGCGGCTATGGCTACACCTTC. This gives the protein CAISAATGQGGYGYTF.

This chain joins TRBV7-6 and TRBJ2-3, with D tentatively TRBD1 (5 bases). The germline gives CDR1 SGHVS, CDR2 FNYEAQ. CDR3 size: 13 residues. V lost 2 bases, J lost 4 bases, and 7 bases lay in between. CDR3: CASSLRGADTQYF. The CDR3 bases are TGTGCCAGCAGCTTAAGGGGCGCAGATACGCAGTATTTT.

The V gene is TRBV28, the J gene TRBJ2-5; D is perhaps TRBD1 (6 bases). V lost 6 bases and J 4 bases, leaving 12 bases between the germline ends. CDR1 MDHEN and CDR2 SYDVKM come from the germline V gene. The CDR3 loop spans 13 amino acids. The CDR3 DNA follows: TGTGCCAGCAGACCAACAGGGAGAGAGACCCAGTACTTC. This gives the protein CASRPTGRETQYF.